This record looks at one TCR beta chain sequence and its context. Its antigen is still unknown. The data were obtained in a study of cytomegalovirus exposure and HLA in healthy donors. General study findings and limits: Prior analysis indicated that the majority of TCR beta V segments exhibited productivity approximately 87% or approximately 30% of the time.

Both 60 Vbeta primers and 13 Jbeta primers went into the PCR. Sequenced by immunoSEQ multiplex PCR; TCRdb stores in-frame clones only, minus some. Of 110,000 or so clones in the sample, 70% to 85% were seen once. CDR3 length: 14 amino acids. With 1 base removed from V and 4 bases from J, the gap between germline ends came to 8 bases. Germline CDR1 reads SNHLY; CDR2 reads FYNNEI. The rearrangement joins TRBV2 to TRBJ1-5; D gene unclear. The TCR originated in a woman younger than 35 in good health and CMV-seronegative. The sequencing sample was made of PBMCs. The CDR3 reads CASSEGGSNQPQHF. Written as DNA, the CDR3 is TGTGCCAGCAGTGAAGGAGGTAGTAATCAGCCCCAGCATTTT.